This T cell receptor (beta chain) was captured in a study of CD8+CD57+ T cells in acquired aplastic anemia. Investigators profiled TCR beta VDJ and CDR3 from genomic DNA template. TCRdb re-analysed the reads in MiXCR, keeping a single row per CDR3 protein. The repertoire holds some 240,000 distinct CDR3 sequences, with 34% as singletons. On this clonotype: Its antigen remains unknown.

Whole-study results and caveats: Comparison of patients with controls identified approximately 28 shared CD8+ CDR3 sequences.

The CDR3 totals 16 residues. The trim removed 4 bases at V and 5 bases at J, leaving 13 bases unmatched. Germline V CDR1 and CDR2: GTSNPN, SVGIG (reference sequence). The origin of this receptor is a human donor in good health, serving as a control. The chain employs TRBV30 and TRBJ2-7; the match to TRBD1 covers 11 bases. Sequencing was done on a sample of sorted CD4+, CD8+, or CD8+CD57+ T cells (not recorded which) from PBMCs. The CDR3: CAWKQNLGQGVHEQYF. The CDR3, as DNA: TGTGCCTGGAAACAGAACTTGGGACAGGGGGTCCACGAGCAGTACTTC.